This is a list of T cell receptor beta chains from one sample in a study of long-term antiretroviral therapy in people with HIV. Only in-frame clones appear in the TCRdb table, and some are missing; sequencing was by immunoSEQ multiplex PCR. Of approximately 15,000 clones in the sample, approximately 91% are singletons; the top ten hold 11%. The sequences come from unsorted PBMCs, collected 6.2 years after starting antiretroviral therapy. These receptors all come from a man aged 35 to 55 with HIV. Each CDR3 is given with its conserved first and last residue. Each record gives: D gene, V gene, clone size, J gene, CDR3 protein, CDR3 DNA. D genes are given only for firm matches. Size tells how often a clone was seen (once, few, many) or the class of an expanded clone, and some rows leave it out.

D gene: NA
V gene: TRBV5-1
clone size: NA
J gene: TRBJ2-2
CDR3 protein: CASSLISTGELFF
CDR3 DNA: TGCGCCAGCAGCTTGATTAGCACCGGGGAGCTGTTTTTT

D gene: TRBD1
V gene: TRBV4-1
clone size: NA
J gene: TRBJ2-1
CDR3 protein: CASSQVAAGRPGQGLYEQFF
CDR3 DNA: TGCGCCAGCAGCCAAGTCGCCGCGGGCCGCCCGGGACAGGGTCTGTATGAGCAGTTCTTC

D gene: TRBD2
V gene: TRBV5-1
clone size: NA
J gene: TRBJ2-7
CDR3 protein: CASSLGTSGYEQYF
CDR3 DNA: TGCGCCAGCAGCTTGGGGACTAGCGGTTACGAGCAGTACTTC

D gene: NA
V gene: TRBV20-1
clone size: NA
J gene: TRBJ1-1
CDR3 protein: CSAKSNTEAFF
CDR3 DNA: TGCAGTGCCAAGAGTAACACTGAAGCTTTCTTT

D gene: NA
V gene: TRBV7-9
clone size: NA
J gene: TRBJ2-6
CDR3 protein: CASSLDGSSGANVLTF
CDR3 DNA: TGTGCCAGCAGCTTGGACGGGTCAAGTGGGGCCAACGTCCTGACTTTC

D gene: TRBD2
V gene: TRBV30
clone size: NA
J gene: TRBJ2-1
CDR3 protein: CAWSELRTSGTLNEQFF
CDR3 DNA: TGTGCCTGGAGTGAACTTCGGACTAGCGGGACATTGAATGAGCAGTTCTTC

D gene: NA
V gene: TRBV7-3
clone size: hyperexpanded
J gene: TRBJ2-7
CDR3 protein: CASSLAPTDTDEQYF
CDR3 DNA: TGTGCCAGCAGCTTAGCACCGACTGATACCGACGAGCAGTACTTC

D gene: TRBD1
V gene: TRBV2
clone size: NA
J gene: TRBJ1-2
CDR3 protein: CASSESEQGATPYGYTF
CDR3 DNA: TGTGCCAGCAGTGAATCGGAACAGGGGGCTACTCCCTATGGCTACACCTTC

D gene: TRBD2
V gene: TRBV25-1
clone size: NA
J gene: TRBJ2-1
CDR3 protein: CASSEREFLNEQFF
CDR3 DNA: TGTGCCAGCAGTGAGCGGGAGTTCCTCAATGAGCAGTTCTTC

D gene: NA
V gene: TRBV10-3
clone size: once
J gene: TRBJ1-5
CDR3 protein: CAISLNNQPQHF
CDR3 DNA: TGTGCCATCAGCCTGAACAATCAGCCCCAGCATTTT

D gene: NA
V gene: TRBV5-5
clone size: NA
J gene: TRBJ2-7
CDR3 protein: CASSSSPGDYEQYF
CDR3 DNA: TGTGCCAGCAGCTCTAGTCCGGGAGACTACGAGCAGTACTTC

D gene: TRBD1
V gene: TRBV9
clone size: NA
J gene: TRBJ2-1
CDR3 protein: CASSAPGGRNEQFF
CDR3 DNA: TGTGCCAGCAGCGCCCCAGGGGGCAGGAATGAGCAGTTCTTC

D gene: NA
V gene: TRBV7-9
clone size: NA
J gene: TRBJ2-5
CDR3 protein: CASSGEYQETQYF
CDR3 DNA: TGTGCCAGCAGCGGAGAGTACCAAGAGACCCAGTACTTC

D gene: TRBD1
V gene: TRBV27
clone size: NA
J gene: TRBJ1-5
CDR3 protein: CASRSGTGGVYSNQPQHF
CDR3 DNA: TGTGCCAGCCGCTCCGGGACAGGGGGCGTTTATAGCAATCAGCCCCAGCATTTT

D gene: NA
V gene: TRBV5-1
clone size: NA
J gene: TRBJ1-1
CDR3 protein: CASSLATPASNTEAFF
CDR3 DNA: TGCGCCAGCAGCTTGGCCACTCCGGCCTCGAACACTGAAGCTTTCTTT

D gene: NA
V gene: TRBV28
clone size: few
J gene: TRBJ1-4
CDR3 protein: CASSVSYNEKLFF
CDR3 DNA: TGTGCCAGCAGTGTTTCTTACAATGAAAAACTGTTTTTT

D gene: NA
V gene: TRBV9
clone size: NA
J gene: TRBJ2-1
CDR3 protein: CASSVLDGTYNEQFF
CDR3 DNA: TGTGCCAGCAGCGTACTTGACGGAACCTACAATGAGCAGTTCTTC

D gene: NA
V gene: TRBV28
clone size: NA
J gene: TRBJ1-2
CDR3 protein: CASSTSSGWGYTF
CDR3 DNA: TGTGCCAGCAGTACCTCCTCGGGGTGGGGCTACACCTTC

D gene: NA
V gene: TRBV11-2
clone size: NA
J gene: TRBJ2-5
CDR3 protein: CASSLDLHGTQYF
CDR3 DNA: TGTGCCAGCAGCTTAGATCTACACGGGACCCAGTACTTC

D gene: TRBD1
V gene: TRBV14
clone size: NA
J gene: TRBJ2-2
CDR3 protein: CASSQPSRQGQAGELFF
CDR3 DNA: TGTGCCAGCAGCCAACCTTCCCGACAGGGGCAGGCCGGGGAGCTGTTTTTT

D gene: NA
V gene: TRBV13
clone size: NA
J gene: TRBJ1-1
CDR3 protein: CASSLPPPLEAFF
CDR3 DNA: TGTGCCAGCAGCTTACCCCCCCCGCTTGAAGCTTTCTTT

D gene: NA
V gene: TRBV5-4
clone size: once
J gene: TRBJ2-5
CDR3 protein: CASSSRGQETQYF
CDR3 DNA: TGTGCCAGCAGCTCCAGGGGTCAAGAGACCCAGTACTTC

D gene: TRBD1
V gene: TRBV19
clone size: once
J gene: TRBJ1-5
CDR3 protein: CASSPGRDGTGVNQPQHF
CDR3 DNA: TGTGCCAGTAGTCCTGGAAGAGACGGGACAGGGGTCAATCAGCCCCAGCATTTT

D gene: NA
V gene: TRBV5-5
clone size: NA
J gene: TRBJ2-5
CDR3 protein: CASSSLRGQETQYF
CDR3 DNA: TGTGCCAGCAGCTCCCTTAGGGGCCAAGAGACCCAGTACTTC

D gene: NA
V gene: TRBV29-1
clone size: NA
J gene: TRBJ2-2
CDR3 protein: CSVGRGSGELFF
CDR3 DNA: TGCAGCGTGGGCAGAGGCTCCGGGGAGCTGTTTTTT

D gene: TRBD1
V gene: TRBV15
clone size: large
J gene: TRBJ2-5
CDR3 protein: CATSTDRGLETQYF
CDR3 DNA: TGTGCCACCAGCACGGACAGGGGGCTGGAGACCCAGTACTTC

D gene: NA
V gene: TRBV9
clone size: NA
J gene: TRBJ2-7
CDR3 protein: CASSVAPVSNYEQYF
CDR3 DNA: TGTGCCAGCAGCGTAGCCCCGGTGTCTAACTACGAGCAGTACTTC

D gene: NA
V gene: TRBV30
clone size: NA
J gene: TRBJ2-3
CDR3 protein: CAWSTFVLEGPDTQYF
CDR3 DNA: TGTGCCTGGAGTACATTTGTCCTCGAGGGACCAGATACGCAGTATTTT

D gene: NA
V gene: TRBV27
clone size: NA
J gene: TRBJ1-5
CDR3 protein: CASSLLGTNQPQHF
CDR3 DNA: TGTGCCAGCAGTTTATTAGGGACCAATCAGCCCCAGCATTTT

D gene: NA
V gene: TRBV30
clone size: NA
J gene: TRBJ1-5
CDR3 protein: CAWTGAGGQPQHF
CDR3 DNA: TGTGCCTGGACCGGTGCTGGCGGTCAGCCCCAGCATTTT

D gene: NA
V gene: TRBV6-5
clone size: NA
J gene: TRBJ2-1
CDR3 protein: CASSYSGGNNEQFF
CDR3 DNA: TGTGCCAGCAGTTACTCTGGCGGTAATAATGAGCAGTTCTTC

D gene: NA
V gene: TRBV5-4
clone size: NA
J gene: TRBJ1-2
CDR3 protein: CASSPIRGEYGYTF
CDR3 DNA: TGTGCCAGCAGCCCTATCCGGGGGGAGTATGGCTACACCTTC

D gene: NA
V gene: TRBV7-9
clone size: NA
J gene: TRBJ2-1
CDR3 protein: CASSLGEAQFF
CDR3 DNA: TGTGCCAGCAGCTTGGGGGAGGCGCAGTTCTTC

D gene: TRBD2
V gene: TRBV7-3
clone size: NA
J gene: TRBJ2-1
CDR3 protein: CASSLRAGGPHEQFF
CDR3 DNA: TGTGCCAGCAGCTTAAGGGCGGGAGGGCCGCATGAGCAGTTCTTC

D gene: NA
V gene: TRBV7-2
clone size: NA
J gene: TRBJ1-2
CDR3 protein: CASSLTNYGYTF
CDR3 DNA: TGTGCCAGCAGCTTAACGAACTATGGCTACACCTTC

D gene: TRBD2
V gene: TRBV9
clone size: once
J gene: TRBJ2-1
CDR3 protein: CASSPTTSGVYNEQFF
CDR3 DNA: TGTGCCAGCAGCCCCACTACTAGCGGGGTCTACAATGAGCAGTTCTTC

D gene: NA
V gene: TRBV29-1
clone size: NA
J gene: TRBJ2-7
CDR3 protein: CSVRRAHEQYF
CDR3 DNA: TGCAGCGTTCGCAGGGCCCACGAGCAGTACTTC

D gene: TRBD1
V gene: TRBV10-3
clone size: few
J gene: TRBJ1-1
CDR3 protein: CAIRGQPSTEAFF
CDR3 DNA: TGTGCCATCAGGGGACAGCCAAGTACTGAAGCTTTCTTT

D gene: NA
V gene: TRBV27
clone size: NA
J gene: TRBJ1-2
CDR3 protein: CASSFGTGTYGYTF
CDR3 DNA: TGTGCCAGCAGTTTTGGTACAGGGACCTATGGCTACACCTTC

D gene: NA
V gene: TRBV14
clone size: NA
J gene: TRBJ2-1
CDR3 protein: CASSQHQGLEQFF
CDR3 DNA: TGTGCCAGCAGCCAACATCAGGGTTTGGAGCAGTTCTTC

D gene: TRBD2
V gene: TRBV6-5
clone size: NA
J gene: TRBJ2-5
CDR3 protein: CASSPRPRGGETQYF
CDR3 DNA: TGTGCCAGCAGTCCCCGCCCCCGGGGAGGGGAGACCCAGTACTTC

D gene: NA
V gene: TRBV21-1
clone size: NA
J gene: TRBJ2-7
CDR3 protein: CASSKPVGGLGSYEQYF
CDR3 DNA: TGTGCCAGCAGCAAGCCTGTCGGGGGGCTCGGTTCTTACGAGCAGTACTTC

D gene: NA
V gene: TRBV4-1
clone size: NA
J gene: TRBJ2-5
CDR3 protein: CASSQDLGTQETQYF
CDR3 DNA: TGCGCCAGCAGCCAAGATCTTGGGACACAAGAGACCCAGTACTTC

D gene: TRBD1
V gene: TRBV6-5
clone size: NA
J gene: TRBJ2-7
CDR3 protein: CASSRQGWYEQYF
CDR3 DNA: TGTGCCAGCAGCCGACAGGGTTGGTACGAGCAGTACTTC

D gene: TRBD2
V gene: TRBV9
clone size: NA
J gene: TRBJ2-3
CDR3 protein: CASSVAGLAGEGNTQYF
CDR3 DNA: TGTGCCAGCAGCGTAGCAGGTCTGGCGGGAGAAGGGAATACGCAGTATTTT

D gene: NA
V gene: TRBV30
clone size: NA
J gene: TRBJ1-4
CDR3 protein: CAWNKEGGEKLFF
CDR3 DNA: TGTGCCTGGAATAAGGAAGGGGGAGAAAAACTGTTTTTT

D gene: TRBD2
V gene: TRBV7-3
clone size: NA
J gene: TRBJ2-1
CDR3 protein: CASSPPGGSANEQFF
CDR3 DNA: TGTGCCAGCAGCCCCCCGGGGGGGAGCGCCAATGAGCAGTTCTTC

D gene: NA
V gene: TRBV29-1
clone size: NA
J gene: TRBJ1-1
CDR3 protein: CSVEDPHRENTEAFF
CDR3 DNA: TGCAGCGTTGAAGATCCTCATCGGGAGAACACTGAAGCTTTCTTT

D gene: TRBD1
V gene: TRBV2
clone size: NA
J gene: TRBJ1-1
CDR3 protein: CASKQGVNTEAFF
CDR3 DNA: TGTGCCAGCAAACAGGGGGTTAACACTGAAGCTTTCTTT

D gene: NA
V gene: TRBV25-1
clone size: NA
J gene: TRBJ2-1
CDR3 protein: CASSLGGTYNEQFF
CDR3 DNA: TGTGCCAGCTCTCTAGGAGGCACCTACAATGAGCAGTTCTTC

D gene: TRBD1
V gene: TRBV9
clone size: NA
J gene: TRBJ2-3
CDR3 protein: CASSANTGTGGVGSDTQYF
CDR3 DNA: TGTGCCAGCAGCGCCAATACCGGGACAGGTGGGGTAGGCTCCGATACGCAGTATTTT

D gene: TRBD1
V gene: TRBV19
clone size: NA
J gene: TRBJ2-1
CDR3 protein: CASIRDRGSDEQFF
CDR3 DNA: TGTGCCAGTATTAGGGACAGGGGGAGCGATGAGCAGTTCTTC

D gene: NA
V gene: TRBV4-3
clone size: few
J gene: TRBJ1-2
CDR3 protein: CASSQDRWAAGVDGYTF
CDR3 DNA: TGCGCCAGCAGCCAAGATCGATGGGCCGCAGGGGTCGACGGCTACACCTTC

D gene: NA
V gene: TRBV21-1
clone size: NA
J gene: TRBJ2-3
CDR3 protein: CASSHKRIGLVTDTQYF
CDR3 DNA: TGTGCCAGCAGCCACAAACGAATTGGACTAGTCACAGATACGCAGTATTTT

D gene: TRBD1
V gene: TRBV2
clone size: NA
J gene: TRBJ1-5
CDR3 protein: CASSTGGRNQPQHF
CDR3 DNA: TGTGCCAGCAGTACAGGGGGTCGGAATCAGCCCCAGCATTTT

D gene: NA
V gene: TRBV2
clone size: NA
J gene: TRBJ1-3
CDR3 protein: CASRPGSGNTIYF
CDR3 DNA: TGTGCCAGCAGGCCGGGCTCTGGAAACACCATATATTTT

D gene: NA
V gene: TRBV19
clone size: NA
J gene: TRBJ2-5
CDR3 protein: CASSMLGHSQETQYF
CDR3 DNA: TGTGCCAGTAGTATGCTGGGGCACTCCCAAGAGACCCAGTACTTC

D gene: TRBD2
V gene: TRBV6-1
clone size: once
J gene: TRBJ2-3
CDR3 protein: CASSDWGGLSTDTQYF
CDR3 DNA: TGTGCCAGCAGTGACTGGGGGGGATTAAGCACAGATACGCAGTATTTT

D gene: NA
V gene: TRBV9
clone size: NA
J gene: TRBJ2-3
CDR3 protein: CASGPGKTDTQYF
CDR3 DNA: TGTGCCAGCGGGCCGGGGAAGACAGATACGCAGTATTTT